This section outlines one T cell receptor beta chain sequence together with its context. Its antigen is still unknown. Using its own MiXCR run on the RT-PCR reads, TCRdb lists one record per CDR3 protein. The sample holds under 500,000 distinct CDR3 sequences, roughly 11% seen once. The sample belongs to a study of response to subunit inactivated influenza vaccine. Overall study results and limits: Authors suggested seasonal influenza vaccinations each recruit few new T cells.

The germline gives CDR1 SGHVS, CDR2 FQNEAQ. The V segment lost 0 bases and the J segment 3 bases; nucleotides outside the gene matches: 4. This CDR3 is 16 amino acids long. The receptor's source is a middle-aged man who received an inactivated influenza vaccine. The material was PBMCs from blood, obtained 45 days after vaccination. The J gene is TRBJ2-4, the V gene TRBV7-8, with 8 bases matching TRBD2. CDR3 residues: CASSLADRGGKNIQYF. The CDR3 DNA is TGTGCCAGCAGCTTAGCGGACCGGGGGGGCAAAAACATTCAGTACTTC.